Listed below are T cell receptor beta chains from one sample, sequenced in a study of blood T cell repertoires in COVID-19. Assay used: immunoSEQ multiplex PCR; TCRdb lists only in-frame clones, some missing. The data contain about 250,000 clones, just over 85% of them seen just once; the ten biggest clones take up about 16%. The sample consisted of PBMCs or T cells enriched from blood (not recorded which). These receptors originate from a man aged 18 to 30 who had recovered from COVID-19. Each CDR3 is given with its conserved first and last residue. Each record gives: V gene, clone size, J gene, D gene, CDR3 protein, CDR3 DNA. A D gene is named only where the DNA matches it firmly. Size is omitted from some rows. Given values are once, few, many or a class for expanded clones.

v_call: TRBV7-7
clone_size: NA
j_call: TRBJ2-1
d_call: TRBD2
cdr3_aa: CASSLELAGVDEQFF
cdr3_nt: TGTGCTAGCAGCTTAGAACTAGCGGGAGTCGACGAGCAGTTCTTC

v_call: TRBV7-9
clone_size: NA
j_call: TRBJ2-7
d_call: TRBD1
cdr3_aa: CASSPRQGYEQYF
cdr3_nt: TGTGCCAGCAGCCCCAGACAGGGCTACGAGCAGTACTTC

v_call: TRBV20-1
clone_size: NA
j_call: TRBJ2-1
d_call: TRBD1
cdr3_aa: CSANDRDFEQFF
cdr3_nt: TGCAGTGCTAATGACAGGGATTTCGAGCAGTTCTTC

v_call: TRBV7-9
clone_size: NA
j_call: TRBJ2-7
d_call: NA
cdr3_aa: CASSPPKGHSYEQYF
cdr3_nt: TGTGCCAGCAGCCCGCCTAAGGGACACTCCTACGAGCAGTACTTC

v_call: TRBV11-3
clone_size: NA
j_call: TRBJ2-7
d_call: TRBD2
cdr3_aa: CASSPASGSIEQYF
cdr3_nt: TGTGCCAGCAGCCCCGCTAGCGGGAGTATCGAGCAGTACTTC

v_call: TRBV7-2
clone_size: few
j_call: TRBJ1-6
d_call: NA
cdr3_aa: CASSYNNSPLHF
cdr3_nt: TGTGCCAGCAGCTACAATAATTCACCCCTCCACTTT

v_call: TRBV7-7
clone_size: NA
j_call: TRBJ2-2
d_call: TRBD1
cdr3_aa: CASSKETGSPGELFF
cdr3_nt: TGTGCTAGCAGCAAAGAGACAGGGTCCCCCGGGGAGCTGTTTTTT

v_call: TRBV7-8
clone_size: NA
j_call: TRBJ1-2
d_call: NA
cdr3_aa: CASTLARSGGHGYTF
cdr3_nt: TGTGCCAGCACCCTAGCGAGATCGGGGGGGCATGGCTACACCTTC

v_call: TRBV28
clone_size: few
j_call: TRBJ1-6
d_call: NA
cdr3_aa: CASSLGGDNSPLHF
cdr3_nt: TGTGCCAGCAGTTTGGGGGGAGATAATTCACCCCTCCACTTT

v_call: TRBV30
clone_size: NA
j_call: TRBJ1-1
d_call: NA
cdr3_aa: CAWSLGGTEAFF
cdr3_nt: TGTGCCTGGAGCCTCGGGGGCACTGAAGCTTTCTTT

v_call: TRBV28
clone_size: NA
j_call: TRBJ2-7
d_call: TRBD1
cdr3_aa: CASRPGQGYEQYF
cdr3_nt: TGTGCCAGCAGGCCTGGACAGGGATACGAGCAGTACTTC

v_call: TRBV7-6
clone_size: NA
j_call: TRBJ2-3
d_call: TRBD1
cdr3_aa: CASSLETGGASQNTQYF
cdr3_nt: TGTGCCAGCAGCTTAGAAACAGGGGGCGCTTCCCAGAATACGCAGTATTTT

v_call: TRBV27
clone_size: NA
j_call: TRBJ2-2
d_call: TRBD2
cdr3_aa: CASSARTSGRNAGELFF
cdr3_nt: TGTGCCAGCAGTGCACGGACTAGCGGGAGGAACGCCGGGGAGCTGTTTTTT

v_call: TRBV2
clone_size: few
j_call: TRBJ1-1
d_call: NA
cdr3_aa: CASRRSTGQNTEAFF
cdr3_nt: TGTGCCAGCAGACGATCGACAGGACAAAACACTGAAGCTTTCTTT

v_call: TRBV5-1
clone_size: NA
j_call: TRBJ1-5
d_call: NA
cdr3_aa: CASSLGNRRQKLLYSNQPQHF
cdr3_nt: TGCGCCAGCAGCTTGGGAAACAGGCGACAGAAGCTACTTTACAGCAATCAGCCCCAGCATTTT

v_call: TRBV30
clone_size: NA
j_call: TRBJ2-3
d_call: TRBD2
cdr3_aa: CAWSRGLAGADTQYF
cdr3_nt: TGTGCCTGGAGCCGGGGACTAGCGGGAGCAGATACGCAGTATTTT

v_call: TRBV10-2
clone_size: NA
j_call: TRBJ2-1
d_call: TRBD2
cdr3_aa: CASSRSGNYNEQFF
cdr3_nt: TGCGCCAGCTCGCGTAGCGGGAATTACAATGAGCAGTTCTTC

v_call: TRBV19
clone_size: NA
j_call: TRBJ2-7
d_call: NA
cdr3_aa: CASNDHSGNEQYF
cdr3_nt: TGTGCCAGTAACGACCACTCGGGGAACGAGCAGTACTTC

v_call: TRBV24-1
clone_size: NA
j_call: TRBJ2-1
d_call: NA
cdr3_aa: CATSDLRGKPYNEQFF
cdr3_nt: TGTGCCACCAGTGATTTGAGGGGAAAGCCCTACAATGAGCAGTTCTTC

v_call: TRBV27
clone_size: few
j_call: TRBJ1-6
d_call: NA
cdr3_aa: CASSPFYNSPLHF
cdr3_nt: TGTGCCAGCAGCCCCTTCTATAATTCACCCCTCCACTTT

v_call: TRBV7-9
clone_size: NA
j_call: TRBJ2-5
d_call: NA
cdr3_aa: CASSFLSQETQYF
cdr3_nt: TGTGCCAGCAGCTTTCTCAGCCAAGAGACCCAGTACTTC

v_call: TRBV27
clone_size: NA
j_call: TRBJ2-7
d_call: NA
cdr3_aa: CASSLASNSYEQYF
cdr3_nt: TGTGCCAGCAGTTTAGCGTCAAACTCCTACGAGCAGTACTTC

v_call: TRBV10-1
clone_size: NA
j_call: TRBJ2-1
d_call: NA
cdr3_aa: CASGPRDNEQFF
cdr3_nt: TGCGCCAGCGGCCCCCGGGACAATGAGCAGTTCTTC

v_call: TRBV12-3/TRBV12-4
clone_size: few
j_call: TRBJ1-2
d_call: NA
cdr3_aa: CASSFGSVYGYTF
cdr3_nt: TGTGCCAGCAGTTTCGGGTCGGTCTATGGCTACACCTTC

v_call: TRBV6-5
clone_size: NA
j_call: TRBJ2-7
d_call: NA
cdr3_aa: CASSPRPGIPYEQYF
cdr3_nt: TGTGCCAGCAGTCCCAGACCAGGGATACCCTACGAGCAGTACTTC

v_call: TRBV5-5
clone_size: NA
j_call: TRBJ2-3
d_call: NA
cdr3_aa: CASSLVFEDTQYF
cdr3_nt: TGTGCCAGCAGCTTGGTATTCGAGGATACGCAGTATTTT

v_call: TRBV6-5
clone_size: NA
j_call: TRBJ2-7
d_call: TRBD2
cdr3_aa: CASSSRTSVYF
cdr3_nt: TGTGCCAGCAGTTCGCGGACTAGCGTGTACTTC

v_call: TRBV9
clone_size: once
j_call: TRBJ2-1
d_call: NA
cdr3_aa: CASSEGLALYNEQFF
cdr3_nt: TGTGCCAGCAGCGAGGGGCTAGCGCTATACAATGAGCAGTTCTTC

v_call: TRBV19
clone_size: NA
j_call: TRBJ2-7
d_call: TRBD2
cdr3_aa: CASRKLAGDSYEQYF
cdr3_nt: TGTGCCAGTAGAAAACTAGCGGGGGATTCCTACGAGCAGTACTTC

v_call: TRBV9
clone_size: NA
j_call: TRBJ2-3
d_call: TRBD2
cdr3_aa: CASSPRLAGTDTQYF
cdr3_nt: TGTGCCAGCAGCCCCCGACTAGCGGGAACAGATACGCAGTATTTT

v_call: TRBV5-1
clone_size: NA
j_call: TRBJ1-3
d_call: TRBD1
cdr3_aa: CASSLVAGGISGNTIYF
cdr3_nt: TGCGCCAGCAGCTTGGTAGCAGGGGGAATTTCTGGAAACACCATATATTTT

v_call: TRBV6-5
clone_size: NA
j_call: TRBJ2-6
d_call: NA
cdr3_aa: CASSYEGFSGANVLTF
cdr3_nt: TGTGCCAGCAGTTACGAGGGCTTCTCTGGGGCCAACGTCCTGACTTTC

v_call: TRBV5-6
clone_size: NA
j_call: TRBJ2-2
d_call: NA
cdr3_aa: CASSSVPANTGELFF
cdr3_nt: TGTGCCAGCAGCTCGGTTCCGGCGAACACCGGGGAGCTGTTTTTT

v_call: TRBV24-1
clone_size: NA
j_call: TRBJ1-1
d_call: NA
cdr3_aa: CATRETGDTEAFF
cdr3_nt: TGTGCCACCAGGGAAACCGGGGACACTGAAGCTTTCTTT

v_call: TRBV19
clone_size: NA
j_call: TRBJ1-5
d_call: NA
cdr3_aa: CASSPPQLGPVNQPQHF
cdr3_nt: TGTGCCAGTAGTCCCCCCCAATTGGGGCCAGTCAATCAGCCCCAGCATTTT

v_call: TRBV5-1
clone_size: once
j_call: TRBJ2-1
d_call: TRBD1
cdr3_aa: CASSVDREQFF
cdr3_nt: TGCGCCAGCAGCGTTGACAGGGAACAGTTCTTC

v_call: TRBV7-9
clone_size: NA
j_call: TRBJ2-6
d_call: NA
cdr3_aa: CASSFGAGANVLTF
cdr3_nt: TGTGCCAGCAGCTTCGGGGCTGGGGCCAACGTCCTGACTTTC

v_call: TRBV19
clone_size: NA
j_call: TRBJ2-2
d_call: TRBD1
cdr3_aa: CASSRTGDHTGELFF
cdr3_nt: TGTGCCAGTAGCCGGACAGGGGATCACACCGGGGAGCTGTTTTTT

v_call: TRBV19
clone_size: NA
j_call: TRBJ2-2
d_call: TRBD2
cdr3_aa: CASSIDLAGATGELFF
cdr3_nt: TGTGCCAGTAGTATAGATCTAGCGGGGGCCACCGGGGAGCTGTTTTTT

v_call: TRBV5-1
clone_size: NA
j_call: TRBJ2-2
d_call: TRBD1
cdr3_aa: CASSQGQGSNTGELFF
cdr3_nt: TGCGCCAGCAGCCAAGGACAGGGGTCGAACACCGGGGAGCTGTTTTTT

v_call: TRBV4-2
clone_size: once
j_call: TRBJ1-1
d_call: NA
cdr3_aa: CASSQDVGRWDTEAFF
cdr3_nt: TGTGCCAGCAGCCAAGATGTAGGCAGGTGGGACACTGAAGCTTTCTTT

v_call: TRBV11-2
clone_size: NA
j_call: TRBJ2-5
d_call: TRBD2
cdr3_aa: CASSTLGTSAISPQGTQYF
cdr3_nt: TGTGCCAGCAGCACCCTAGGGACTAGCGCCATCTCCCCCCAAGGGACCCAGTACTTC

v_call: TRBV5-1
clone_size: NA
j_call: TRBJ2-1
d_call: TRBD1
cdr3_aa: CASSLAGDRLAYNEQFF
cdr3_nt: TGCGCCAGCAGCTTGGCTGGGGACAGGTTGGCCTACAATGAGCAGTTCTTC

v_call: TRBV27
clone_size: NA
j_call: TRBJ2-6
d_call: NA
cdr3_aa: CASSFYRRAGANVLTF
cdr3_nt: TGTGCCAGCAGTTTTTACAGGCGAGCAGGGGCCAACGTCCTGACTTTC

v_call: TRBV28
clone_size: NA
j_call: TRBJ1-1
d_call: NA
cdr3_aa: CASSQGTPEAFF
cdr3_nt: TGTGCCAGCAGTCAGGGTACACCTGAAGCTTTCTTT

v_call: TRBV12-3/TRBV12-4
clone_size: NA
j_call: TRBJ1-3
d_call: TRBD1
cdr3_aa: CASSLGTGVTIYF
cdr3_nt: TGTGCCAGCAGTTTAGGGACAGGGGTGACCATATATTTT

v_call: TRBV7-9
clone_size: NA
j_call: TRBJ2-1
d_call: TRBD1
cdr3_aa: CASSPLTGRGPLGQFF
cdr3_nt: TGTGCCAGCAGCCCCCTGACCGGCAGGGGGCCCCTTGGCCAGTTCTTC

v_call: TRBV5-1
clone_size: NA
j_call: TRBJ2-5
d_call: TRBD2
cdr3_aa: CASSLGGTSGREETQYF
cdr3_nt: TGCGCCAGCAGCTTGGGGGGGACTAGCGGGAGAGAAGAGACCCAGTACTTC

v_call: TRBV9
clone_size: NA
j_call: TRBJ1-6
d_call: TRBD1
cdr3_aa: CASSEGTGDNSPLHF
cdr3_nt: TGTGCCAGCAGCGAGGGGACAGGTGATAATTCACCCCTCCACTTT

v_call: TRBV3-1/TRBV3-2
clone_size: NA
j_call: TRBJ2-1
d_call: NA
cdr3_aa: CASSQDRRQFF
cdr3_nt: TGTGCCAGCAGCCAAGATCGTCGGCAGTTCTTC

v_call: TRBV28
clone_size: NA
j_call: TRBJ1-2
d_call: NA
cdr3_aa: CASSGQGYGYTF
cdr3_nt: TGTGCCAGCAGTGGGCAGGGTTATGGCTACACCTTC

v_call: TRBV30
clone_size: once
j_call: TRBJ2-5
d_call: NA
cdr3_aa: CAWSEMYGTQYF
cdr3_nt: TGTGCCTGGAGCGAGATGTATGGGACCCAGTACTTC

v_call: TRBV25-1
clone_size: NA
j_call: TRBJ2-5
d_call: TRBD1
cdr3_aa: CASSGAGQGTETQYF
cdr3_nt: TGTGCCAGCAGTGGGGCGGGACAGGGTACGGAGACCCAGTACTTC

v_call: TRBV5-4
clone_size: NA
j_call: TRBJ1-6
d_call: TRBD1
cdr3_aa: CASSLGQGARSYNSPLHF
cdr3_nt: TGTGCCAGCAGCTTGGGTCAGGGGGCGCGTTCCTATAATTCACCCCTCCACTTT

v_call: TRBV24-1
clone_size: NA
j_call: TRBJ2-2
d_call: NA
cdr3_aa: CATSSGQNTGELFF
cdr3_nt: TGTGCCACCAGTTCGGGACAGAACACCGGGGAGCTGTTTTTT

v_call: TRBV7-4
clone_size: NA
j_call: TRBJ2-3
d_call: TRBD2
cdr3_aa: CASSPGPTSAPDTQYF
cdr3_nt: TGTGCCAGCAGCCCGGGCCCCACTAGCGCTCCAGATACGCAGTATTTT

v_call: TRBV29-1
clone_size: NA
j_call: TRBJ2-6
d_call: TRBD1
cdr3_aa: CSVEGPRQGANGANVLTF
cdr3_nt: TGCAGCGTTGAAGGTCCCCGACAGGGGGCAAATGGGGCCAACGTCCTGACTTTC

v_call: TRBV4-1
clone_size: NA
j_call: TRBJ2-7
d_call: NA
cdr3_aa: CASSQEGGYEQYF
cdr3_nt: TGCGCCAGCAGCCAAGAGGGGGGCTACGAGCAGTACTTC

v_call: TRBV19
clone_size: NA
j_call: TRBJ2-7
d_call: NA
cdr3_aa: CASSIERGAYEQYF
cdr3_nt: TGTGCCAGTAGTATCGAGCGCGGGGCCTACGAGCAGTACTTC